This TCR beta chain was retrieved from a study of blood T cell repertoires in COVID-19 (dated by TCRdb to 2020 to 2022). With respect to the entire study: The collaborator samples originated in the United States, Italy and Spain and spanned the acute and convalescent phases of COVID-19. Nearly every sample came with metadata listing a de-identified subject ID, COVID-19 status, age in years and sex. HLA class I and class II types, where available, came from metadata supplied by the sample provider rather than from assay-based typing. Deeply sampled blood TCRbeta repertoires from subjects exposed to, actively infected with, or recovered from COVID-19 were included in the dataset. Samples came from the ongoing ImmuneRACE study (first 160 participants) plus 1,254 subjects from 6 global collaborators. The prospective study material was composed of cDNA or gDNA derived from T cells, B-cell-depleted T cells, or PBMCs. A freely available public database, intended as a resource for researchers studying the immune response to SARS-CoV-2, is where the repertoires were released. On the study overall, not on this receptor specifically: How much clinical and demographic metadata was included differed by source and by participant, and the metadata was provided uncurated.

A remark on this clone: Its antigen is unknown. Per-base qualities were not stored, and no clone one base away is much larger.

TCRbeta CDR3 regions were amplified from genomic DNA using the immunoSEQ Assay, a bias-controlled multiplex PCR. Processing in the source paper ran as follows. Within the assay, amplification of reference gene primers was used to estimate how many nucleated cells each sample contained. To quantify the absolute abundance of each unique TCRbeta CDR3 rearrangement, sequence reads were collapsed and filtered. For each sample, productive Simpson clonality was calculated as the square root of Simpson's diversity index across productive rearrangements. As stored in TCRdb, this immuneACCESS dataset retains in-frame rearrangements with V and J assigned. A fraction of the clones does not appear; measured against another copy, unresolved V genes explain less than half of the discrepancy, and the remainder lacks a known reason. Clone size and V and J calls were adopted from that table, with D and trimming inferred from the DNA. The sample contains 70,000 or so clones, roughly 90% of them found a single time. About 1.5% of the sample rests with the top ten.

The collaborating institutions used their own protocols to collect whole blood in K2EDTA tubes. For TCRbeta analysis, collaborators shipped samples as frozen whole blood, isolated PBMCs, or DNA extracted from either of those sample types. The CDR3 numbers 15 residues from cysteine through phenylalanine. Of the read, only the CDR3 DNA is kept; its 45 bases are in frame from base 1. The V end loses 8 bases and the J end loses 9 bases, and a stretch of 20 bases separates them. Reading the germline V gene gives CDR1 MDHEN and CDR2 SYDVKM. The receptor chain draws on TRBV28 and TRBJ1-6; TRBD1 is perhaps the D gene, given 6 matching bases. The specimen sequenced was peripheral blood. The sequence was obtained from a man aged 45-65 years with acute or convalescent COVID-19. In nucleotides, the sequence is TGTGCCAGCCGCCGGCGGCAGGGGATTGTTTCACCCCTCCACTTT. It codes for CASRRRQGIVSPLHF.